This is a list of T cell receptor beta chains from one sample in a study of OX40 agonist ivuxolimab in advanced cancers. Here immunoSEQ multiplex PCR was the method, and the copy in TCRdb shows in-frame clones only, minus some. The sample contains tens of thousands of clones, roughly 87% of which appear only once. The specimen comprised CD4+ or CD8+ T cells sorted from blood, sampled in a trial of the OX40 agonist ivuxolimab. These TCRs come from an adult with an advanced solid tumor such as melanoma, head and neck, liver or kidney cancer. Both conserved end residues are trimmed from each CDR3. The order of the fields is V gene, CDR3 protein.

TRBV7-9 | ASSSGSSYNEQF
TRBV7-9 | ASSPSGGTTNTGELF
TRBV7-9 | ASSLLTGATDTQY
TRBV7-6 | ASSLVPGAKGDTQY
TRBV4-1 | ASSQDNSGTAYGYT
TRBV7-9 | ASSFRGEGTQY
TRBV4-2 | ASSQPPGQEAF
TRBV6-4 | ASVPCSGANVLT
TRBV9 | ASSVEPGGWITGELF
TRBV5-6 | ASSYSQQVPYEQY
TRBV27 | ASSLTGTSYEQY
TRBV27 | ASSLLGGEGTQPQH
TRBV11-2 | ASSLVGDRYYEQY
TRBV9 | ASSPHWTSGGAQETQY
TRBV6-5 | ASRAGSGQETQY
TRBV14 | ASSQEDRGGYNEQF
TRBV6-5 | ASRLAGGQETQY
TRBV19 | ASTRDRTHTEAF
TRBV18 | ASSPPREKETQY
TRBV4-2 | ASSQEDSGAAYEQY
TRBV18 | ASSPPERQNTGELF
TRBV7-9 | ASSLNTGLGLEKLF
TRBV6-1 | ASSPSGISLEQY
TRBV6-5 | ASRPTGFYNEQF
TRBV28 | ASSAPGGNEQF
TRBV7-9 | ASSPPEGPDTQY
TRBV5-6 | ASSLGQGARGYT
TRBV6-6 | ASSDWHNEQF
TRBV5-4 | ASFTGGYNEQF
TRBV7-9 | ASSLRGLAGQETQY
TRBV19 | ASSTRLAPDTQY
TRBV7-9 | ASSYGTGAGGRY
TRBV4-1 | ASSQEGTSIENEQF
TRBV7-9 | ASSLAVGKDTEAF
TRBV2 | ASSDWDTEAF
TRBV7-9 | ASMGQGIGTTGELF
TRBV7-6 | ASSPPPPTGSYEQY
TRBV4-1 | ASSQVFGQGHGYT
TRBV7-3 | ASSVGPGTGVPEQY
TRBV27 | ASSFQGSGYGYT
TRBV30 | AWSEATEAF
TRBV12-5 | ASGLGGYGYT